Shown below are 27 T cell receptor beta chains from a single sample sequenced in a study of beta chain features in type 1 diabetes. Expressed TCRB transcripts were sequenced because the entire RNA isolate underwent reverse transcription. The method was immunoSEQ multiplex PCR; TCRdb's version includes in-frame clones alone and lacks a portion of them. The table has hundreds of thousands of clones, roughly 16% seen once. Sequenced input: naive CD4+ T cells from blood. All receptors derive from a woman under 30 in good health.

This clone has only a few counts. The chain recombines TRBV11-1 with TRBJ2-5; no firm D call. This CDR3 contains 14 residues. Germline lookup yields CDR1 SGHAT and CDR2 FQDESV (reference sequence). Trimming pared 8 bases from V and 1 base from J, leaving 14 bases between. The CDR3 region is CASARSPTQETQYF. The CDR3 bases are TGTGCCAGCGCCCGAAGTCCAACCCAAGAGACCCAGTACTTC.

The J gene is TRBJ2-5, the V gene TRBV7-2; 10 nucleotides match TRBD2. V lost 4 bases and J lost 5; bases outside the gene matches: 10. This CDR3 has 16 residues. Germline V CDR1 and CDR2: SGHTA, FQGNSA. This CDR3 is CASSSSSGSAGETQYF. In DNA, the CDR3 is TGTGCCAGCAGCTCTTCTAGCGGGAGTGCGGGCGAGACCCAGTACTTC. Variable domain in full (rest from reference TRBV7-2 and TRBJ2-5): GAGVSQSPSNKVTEKGKDVELRCDPISGHTALYWYRQSLGQGLEFLIYFQGNSAPDKSGLPSDRFSAERTGGSVSTLTIQRTQQEDSAVYLCASSSSSGSAGETQYFGPGTRLLVL.

The rearrangement links TRBV18 to TRBJ2-3, with 12 nucleotides matching TRBD1. With 5 bases clipped from V and 4 bases from J, the junction kept 4 bases outside the gene matches. The CDR3 is made up of 15 amino acids. Germline V lookup: CDR1 KGHSH, CDR2 LQKENI. CDR3 sequence (DNA): TGTGCCAGCTCAGCCCGGGACAGGGGGCCAGATACGCAGTATTTT. It codes for CASSARDRGPDTQYF.

The chain carries TRBV6-6 and TRBJ2-2; D is perhaps TRBD2 (5 bases). Germline lookup yields CDR1 MNHNY and CDR2 SVGAGI (reference sequence). CDR3 length: 13 residues. The V end lost 10 bases, the J end lost 5 bases, and 14 bases lay between the germline ends. The CDR3, as DNA: TGTGCCACCCGGGGTAGCGAAACCGGGGAGCTGTTTTTT. This sequence encodes CATRGSETGELFF.

This clone was counted only a few times. The CDR3 bases are TGTGCCAGCAGCGCCGATACTGGGCTCCGCGAGCAGTACTTC. It yields the protein CASSADTGLREQYF. The chain couples TRBV9 to TRBJ2-7; D remains unclear. CDR1 is SGDLS, CDR2 YYNGEE, per germline. The ends were cut back, 3 bases at V and 6 bases at J, with 16 bases in the middle. The CDR3 is made up of 14 amino acids.

This chain joins TRBV7-9 and TRBJ2-7; D might be TRBD1 (6 bases). The CDR3 totals 13 residues. Deletions cut 8 bases from V and 1 base from J, with 12 bases between. Germline CDR1 is SEHNR and CDR2 is FQNEAQ (reference sequence). The CDR3 nucleotides read TGTGCCAGCCATCAGGGGCCTTCCTACGAGCAGTACTTC. Encoded protein: CASHQGPSYEQYF. Combining the CDR3 with reference TRBV7-9 and TRBJ2-7 gives the whole variable domain DTGVSQNPRHKITKRGQNVTFRCDPISEHNRLYWYRQTLGQGPEFLTYFQNEAQLEKSRLLSDRFSAERPKGSFSTLEIQRTEQGDSAMYLCASHQGPSYEQYFGPGTRLTVT.

The CDR3 DNA reads as TGTGCCAGCAGCTTAGTTCGTTTTGGTACGCAGTATTTT. It is translated as CASSLVRFGTQYF. The V call is TRBV11-2, the J call TRBJ2-3; D ambiguous. Trimming stripped 1 base from V and 8 bases from J, with 10 bases between. The CDR3 runs 13 residues. Germline values: CDR1 SGHAT, CDR2 FQNNGV. Based on the CDR3 plus reference TRBV11-2 and TRBJ2-3, the full variable domain is EAGVAQSPRYKIIEKRQSVAFWCNPISGHATLYWYQQILGQGPKLLIQFQNNGVVDDSQLPKDRFSAERLKGVDSTLKIQPAKLEDSAVYLCASSLVRFGTQYFGPGTRLTVL.

V and J are TRBV9 and TRBJ2-7, with D possibly matching TRBD2 (5 bases). TRBJ2-5 explains the end of the DNA better; the J call may be wrong. The CDR3 length is 13 residues. The germline gives CDR1 SGDLS, CDR2 YYNGEE. The CDR3 spells CASSVSGEETQYF. CDR3 nucleotide sequence: TGTGCCAGCAGCGTATCCGGGGAGGAGACCCAGTACTTC.

The chain links TRBV5-6 to TRBJ1-4, with 7 bases lining up with TRBD1. The germline V gene encodes CDR1 SGHDT and CDR2 YYEEEE. Unmatched junction bases numbered 8, after V lost 5 bases and J lost 4 bases. The CDR3 sequence is 15 residues long. CDR3 amino acids: CASSLDRARNEKLFF. For the CDR3, the DNA is TGTGCCAGCAGTCTTGACAGGGCCCGTAATGAAAAACTGTTTTTT.

The gene calls are TRBV18 and TRBJ1-2, with 7 bases matching TRBD1. Trimming cost V 2 bases and J 4 bases; bases outside gene matches: 13. CDR1 is KGHSH, CDR2 LQKENI, per germline. The CDR3 has 17 residues. CDR3 amino acids: CASSPVPEGGPGYGYTF. In nucleotides, the CDR3 is TGTGCCAGCTCACCAGTTCCTGAAGGGGGCCCAGGCTATGGCTACACCTTC.

There are a few counts of this clone. This chain uses TRBV10-1 with TRBJ1-4; the D is unclear. Trimming shortened V by 0 bases and J by 3 bases, and 5 bases separated the two germline ends. CDR1 and CDR2 (germline): WNHNN, SYGVQD (reference sequence). The length of the CDR3 is 14 residues. The CDR3 reads CASSESSANEKLFF. The CDR3 DNA is TGCGCCAGCAGTGAGTCCAGCGCTAATGAAAAACTGTTTTTT.

The chain joins TRBV6-6 to TRBJ2-7, with 9 positions matching TRBD1. Losses at the gene ends were 0 bases for V and 4 bases for J; bases not matched to a gene: 1. This CDR3 spans 14 amino acids. Germline values: CDR1 MNHNY, CDR2 SVGAGI (reference sequence). The CDR3 DNA is TGTGCCAGCAGTTACTCGGGACAGGGTTACGAGCAGTACTTC. This encodes CASSYSGQGYEQYF.

This clone was recorded a few times. The genes are TRBV6-1 and TRBJ2-4; the D gene is possibly TRBD1 (5 bases). CDR3 length equals 11 residues. Between the trimmed V and J ends, which lost 10 bases and 9 bases, there was a span of 13 bases. Germline CDR1 MNHNS, CDR2 SASEGT. CDR3 bases: TGTGCCACCCAGGTCCAGGGCATTCAGTACTTC. It codes for CATQVQGIQYF.

This clone was detected once. The gene calls are TRBV5-4 and TRBJ1-1; D is ambiguous. CDR1 and CDR2 from the germline V gene are SGHNT and YYREEE (reference sequence). The CDR3 extends over 14 amino acids. V was clipped by 4 bases and J by 0 bases, with 10 bases between them. As DNA, the CDR3 is TGTGCCAGCAGCCCGGGATTCTTGAACACTGAAGCTTTCTTT. Protein sequence: CASSPGFLNTEAFF.

The rearrangement uses TRBV6-6 and TRBJ2-3; D assignment may be TRBD1 or TRBD2 (6 bases each). Trimming cost V 7 bases and J 2 bases, with 13 bases left between them. The germline V gene encodes CDR1 MNHNY and CDR2 SVGAGI (reference sequence). The CDR3 extends over 14 amino acids. The CDR3 DNA sequence: TGTGCCAGCAAACAGGGACTGGTCACAGATACGCAGTATTTT. Translating it yields CASKQGLVTDTQYF.

This clone was counted a few times. Other DNA sequences in this sample translate to the same CDR3. V is TRBV20-1 and J is TRBJ2-1; D is unresolved. Germline values: CDR1 DFQATT, CDR2 SNEGSKA (reference sequence). V was pared by 1 base and J by 4 bases, with 2 bases between. The CDR3 spans 11 residues. The CDR3 sequence: CSARVYNEQFF. The DNA for the CDR3 is TGCAGTGCTAGAGTTTACAATGAGCAGTTCTTC.

This clone was detected a few times. V usage is TRBV4-2 and J usage is TRBJ2-1; 11 bases are shared with TRBD2. V dropped 0 bases and J dropped 4; count of bases not matched to a gene: 5. CDR3 length: 17 amino acids. Germline loops: CDR1 LGHNA, CDR2 YNFKEQ. CDR3 in amino acids: CASSQDLWTSGYNEQFF. DNA for the CDR3: TGTGCCAGCAGCCAAGATTTGTGGACTAGCGGGTACAATGAGCAGTTCTTC.

The chain's CDR3 is CASLTGGDTEAFF. CDR3 nucleotide sequence: TGTGCCAGCCTGACAGGGGGTGACACTGAAGCTTTCTTT. The V and J genes are TRBV6-1 and TRBJ1-1; 9 bases are a match to TRBD1. Germline CDR1 is MNHNS and CDR2 is SASEGT. Trimming removed 8 bases from V and 3 bases from J; junction bases left unmatched: 4. The CDR3 is 13 residues long.

This clone was picked up one time. The chain carries TRBV10-3 and TRBJ2-1; TRBD2 matches 12 bases. The CDR3 covers 15 residues. Trimming at V came to 6 bases and at J to 8 bases, leaving 8 bases not matched to a gene. Germline loops: CDR1 ENHRY, CDR2 SYGVKD. The CDR3 loop reads CAIRETSGRFDEQFF. The CDR3, as DNA: TGTGCCATCAGGGAAACTAGCGGGAGGTTCGATGAGCAGTTCTTC.

The rearrangement joins TRBV6-5 to TRBJ2-2; D is ambiguous. This CDR3 region has 11 residues. Germline lookup yields CDR1 MNHEY and CDR2 SVGAGI. Trimming left V 8 bases short and J 6 bases short, with 7 bases between. CDR3 region: CASAGSGELFF. DNA of the CDR3: TGTGCCAGCGCAGGATCCGGGGAGCTGTTTTTT.

This clone was seen more than once but under ten times. CDR3 in DNA: TGCAGCGTAACCGGGACTAGCGGGAGAACGTACGAGCAGTACTTC. Translated, it gives CSVTGTSGRTYEQYF. This chain joins TRBV29-1 and TRBJ2-5; 14 positions match TRBD2. The DNA end lines up better with TRBJ2-7; the J call may be wrong. The germline V gene has CDR1 SQVTM and CDR2 ANQGSEA. The length of the CDR3 is 15 residues.

There are a few counts of this clone. The chain has TRBV5-1 and TRBJ2-2; 10 bases align to TRBD2. The germline CDR1 and CDR2 sequences are SGHRS and YFSETQ. Trimming at V came to 3 bases and at J to 2 bases, leaving 4 bases not matched to a gene. CDR3 length: 16 residues. CDR3 nucleotide sequence: TGCGCCAGCAGCTCAAGCGGGAGGGGCAACACCGGGGAGCTGTTTTTT. Its translation is CASSSSGRGNTGELFF.

This clone showed up just a few times. The CDR3 coding sequence is TGTGCCAGCAGTTTCCACAGGGTCCCTGGGGCCAACGTCCTGACTTTC. It codes for CASSFHRVPGANVLTF. J is TRBJ2-6 and V is TRBV27; D may be TRBD1 (6 bases). Germline CDR1 and CDR2: MNHEY and SMNVEV (reference sequence). This CDR3 region has 16 residues. Deletions cut 3 bases from V and 2 bases from J, with 11 bases between. The whole variable domain, filled in from reference TRBV27 and TRBJ2-6, reads EAQVTQNPRYLITVTGKKLTVTCSQNMNHEYMSWYRQDPGLGLRQIYYSMNVEVTDKGDVPEGYKVSRKEKRNFPLILESPSPNQTSLYFCASSFHRVPGANVLTFGAGSRLTVL.

This clone was recorded a few times. V usage is TRBV5-6 and J usage is TRBJ1-3, with 9 nucleotides matching TRBD1. Germline V lookup: CDR1 SGHDT, CDR2 YYEEEE. V lost 4 bases and J lost 2; bases outside the gene matches: 10. The CDR3 length is 17 residues. This chain's CDR3 is CASSPNRGRLPGNTIYF. The CDR3 coding sequence is TGTGCCAGCAGCCCAAACAGGGGGCGTCTCCCTGGAAACACCATATATTTT. The complete variable domain, with remaining parts taken from reference TRBV5-6 and TRBJ1-3, reads DAGVTQSPTHLIKTRGQQVTLRCSPKSGHDTVSWYQQALGQGPQFIFQYYEEEERQRGNFPDRFSGHQFPNYSSELNVNALLLGDSALYLCASSPNRGRLPGNTIYFGEGSWLTVV.

This clone appeared a few times. The chain employs TRBV18 and TRBJ2-7; D remains ambiguous. The CDR3 has 12 amino acids. V was shortened by 6 bases and J by 0 bases, with 6 bases between the two germline ends. The germline V gene encodes CDR1 KGHSH and CDR2 LQKENI. This CDR3 is CASSESSYEQYF. Written as DNA, the CDR3 is TGTGCCAGCTCCGAGAGCTCCTACGAGCAGTACTTC.

The sample holds a few counts of this clone. CDR3 sequence reads: CASSIWMNTEAFF. In DNA form, the CDR3 reads TGTGCCAGCAGTATTTGGATGAACACTGAAGCTTTCTTT. This sequence joins TRBV6-5 and TRBJ1-1; no firm D call. The V gene's germline CDR1 is MNHEY and CDR2 SVGAGI. Trimming stripped 5 bases from V and 0 bases from J, with 7 bases between. The CDR3 spans 13 residues.

The chain links TRBV4-2 to TRBJ2-1; no definite D call. The germline gives CDR1 LGHNA, CDR2 YNFKEQ. The CDR3 loop spans 14 amino acids. V lost 6 bases, J lost 8 bases, and 17 bases lay in between. The CDR3 here is CASSPPTHNYEQFF. The CDR3, as DNA: TGTGCCAGCAGTCCGCCCACACATAACTATGAGCAGTTCTTC.